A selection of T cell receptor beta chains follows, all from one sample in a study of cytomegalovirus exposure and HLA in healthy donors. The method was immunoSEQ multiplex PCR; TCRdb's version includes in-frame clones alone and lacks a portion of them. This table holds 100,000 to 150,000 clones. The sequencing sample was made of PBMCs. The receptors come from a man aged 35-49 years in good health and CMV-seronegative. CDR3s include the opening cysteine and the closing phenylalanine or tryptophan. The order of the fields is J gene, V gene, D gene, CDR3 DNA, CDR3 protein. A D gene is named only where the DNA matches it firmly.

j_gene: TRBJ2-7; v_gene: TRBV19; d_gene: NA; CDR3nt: TGTGCCAGTAGCCAGGGGCATCCCTACGAGCAGTACTTC; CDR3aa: CASSQGHPYEQYF
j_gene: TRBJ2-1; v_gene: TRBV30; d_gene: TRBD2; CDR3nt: TGTGCCTGCCGGCGCGACGGGACTAGCGGGACCCATGAGCAGTTCTTC; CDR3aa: CACRRDGTSGTHEQFF
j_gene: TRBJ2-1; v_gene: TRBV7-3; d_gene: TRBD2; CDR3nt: TGTGCCAGCAGCTTGGGGACTAGCGGGAGAAGCTCCTACAATGAGCAGTTCTTC; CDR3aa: CASSLGTSGRSSYNEQFF
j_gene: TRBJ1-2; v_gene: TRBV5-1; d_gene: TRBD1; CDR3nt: TGCGCCAGCAGCCCCCAGGCGGGGACAGGGGGCTGGTATGGCTACACCTTC; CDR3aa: CASSPQAGTGGWYGYTF
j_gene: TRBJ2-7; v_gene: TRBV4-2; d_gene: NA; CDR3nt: TGTGCCAGCAGCCGACAGTCGGCAGGTGGCTACGAGCAGTACTTC; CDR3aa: CASSRQSAGGYEQYF
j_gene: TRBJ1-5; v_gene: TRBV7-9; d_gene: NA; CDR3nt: TGTGCCAGCAGCTTAGGAGGTGGAAATCAGCCCCAGCATTTT; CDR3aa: CASSLGGGNQPQHF
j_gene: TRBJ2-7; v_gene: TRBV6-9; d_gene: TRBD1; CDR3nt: TGTGCCAGCAGTTACTACGCGGCGGGACAGGGTACCTACGAGCAGTACTTC; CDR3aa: CASSYYAAGQGTYEQYF
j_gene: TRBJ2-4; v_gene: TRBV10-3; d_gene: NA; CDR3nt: TGTGCCATCAGTGAGTCGCCGGGCCAGCGGAGTCTAGCCAAAAACATTCAGTACTTC; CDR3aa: CAISESPGQRSLAKNIQYF
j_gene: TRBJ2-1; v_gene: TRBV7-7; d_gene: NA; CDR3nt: TGTGCTAGCAGCTTAAGGTTGTCACTCGGGGATGAGCAGTTCTTC; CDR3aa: CASSLRLSLGDEQFF
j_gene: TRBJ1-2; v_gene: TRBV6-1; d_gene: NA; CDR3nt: TGTGCCAGCAGTCTACACCGGACGGGAGCCTATGGCTACACCTTC; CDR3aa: CASSLHRTGAYGYTF
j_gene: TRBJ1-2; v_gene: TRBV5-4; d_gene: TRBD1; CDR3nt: TGTGCCAGCAGCGCGAGGACAGGGGGTAACTATGGCTACACCTTC; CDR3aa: CASSARTGGNYGYTF
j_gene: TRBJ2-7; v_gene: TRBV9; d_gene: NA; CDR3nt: TGTGCCAGCAGCTTTTACAGGCTCACCTATTGGGAGCAGTACTTC; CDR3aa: CASSFYRLTYWEQYF
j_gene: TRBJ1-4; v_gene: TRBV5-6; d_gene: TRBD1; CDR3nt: TGTGCCAGCAGCTTGGTGGGGACAGGAGGGGAAAAACTGTTTTTT; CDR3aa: CASSLVGTGGEKLFF
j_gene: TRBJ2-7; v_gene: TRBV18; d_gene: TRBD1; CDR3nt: TGTGCCAGCTCGCCGCAGGGGGTATACGAGCAGTACTTC; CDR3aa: CASSPQGVYEQYF
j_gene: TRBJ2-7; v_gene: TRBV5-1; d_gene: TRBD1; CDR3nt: TGCGCCAGCAGCTTGGAAGCACAGGGGGCGAACGAGCAGTACTTC; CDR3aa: CASSLEAQGANEQYF
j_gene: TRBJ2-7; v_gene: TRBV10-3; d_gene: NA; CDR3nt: TGTGCCATCAGTGAACTCGGGAGTGAGGGCGAGCAGTACTTC; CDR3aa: CAISELGSEGEQYF
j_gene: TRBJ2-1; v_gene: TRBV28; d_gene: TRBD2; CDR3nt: TGTGCCAGCAGTCTAGCGGGGGGGGTTGAGCAGTTCTTC; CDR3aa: CASSLAGGVEQFF
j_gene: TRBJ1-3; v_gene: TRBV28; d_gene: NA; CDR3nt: TGTGCCAGCAGTCCCGGACATTACTCTGGAAACACCATATATTTT; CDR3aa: CASSPGHYSGNTIYF
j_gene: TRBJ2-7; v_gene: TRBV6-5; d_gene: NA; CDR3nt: TGTGCCAGCAGTTACAGCGATACCCACGAGCAGTACTTC; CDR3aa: CASSYSDTHEQYF
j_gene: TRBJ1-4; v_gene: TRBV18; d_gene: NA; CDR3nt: TGTGCCAGCTCACCACTAGGGGCTGGAGAAAAACTGTTTTTT; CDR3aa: CASSPLGAGEKLFF
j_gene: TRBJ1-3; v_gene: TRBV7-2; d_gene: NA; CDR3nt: TGTGCCAGCAGCTTAGCGGTCGGTCCCTACTCTGGAAACACCATATATTTT; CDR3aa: CASSLAVGPYSGNTIYF
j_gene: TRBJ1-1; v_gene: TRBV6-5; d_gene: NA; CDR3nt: TGTGCCAGCAGTTACTCGAGGTTTATGAACACTGAAGCTTTCTTT; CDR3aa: CASSYSRFMNTEAFF
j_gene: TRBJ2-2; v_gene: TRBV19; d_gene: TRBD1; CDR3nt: TGTGCCAGTAGGGGCCTTCTAGGACAGGGTCGCACCGGGGAGCTGTTTTTT; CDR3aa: CASRGLLGQGRTGELFF
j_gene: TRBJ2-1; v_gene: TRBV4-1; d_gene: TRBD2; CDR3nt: TGCGCCAGCAGCCAACCGGGACTAGTCTACAATGAGCAGTTCTTC; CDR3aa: CASSQPGLVYNEQFF
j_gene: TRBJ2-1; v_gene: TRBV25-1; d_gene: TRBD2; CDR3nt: TGTGCCAGCAGTGAATTAACGGGGGGGTCCTACAATGAGCAGTTCTTC; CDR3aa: CASSELTGGSYNEQFF
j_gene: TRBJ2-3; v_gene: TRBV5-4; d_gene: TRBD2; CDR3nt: TGTGCCAGCAGTCAAAATCTTTTTAGCGGGAGAGCAGATACGCAGTATTTT; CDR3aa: CASSQNLFSGRADTQYF
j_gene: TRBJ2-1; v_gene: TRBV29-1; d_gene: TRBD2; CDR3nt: TGCAGCGTTGTCCGGGGGGTAGCGGAGCAGTTCTTC; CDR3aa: CSVVRGVAEQFF
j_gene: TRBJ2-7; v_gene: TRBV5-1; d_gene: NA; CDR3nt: TGCGCCAGCAGCTTTGCTAGCGCAGTCTACGAGCAGTACTTC; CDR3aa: CASSFASAVYEQYF
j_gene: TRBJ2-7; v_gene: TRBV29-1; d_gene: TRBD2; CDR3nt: TGCAGCGTTGACGGGGCGGGGGGTGGCTCCTACGAGCAGTACTTC; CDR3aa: CSVDGAGGGSYEQYF
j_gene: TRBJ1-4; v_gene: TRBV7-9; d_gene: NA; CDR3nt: TGTGCCAGCAGCTTATGGGGCGCCACAGCAACTAATGAAAAACTGTTTTTT; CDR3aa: CASSLWGATATNEKLFF
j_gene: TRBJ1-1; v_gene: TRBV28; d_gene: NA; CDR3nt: TGTGCCAGCAGTTTTCGAGGTTTGGACACTGAAGCTTTCTTT; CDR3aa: CASSFRGLDTEAFF
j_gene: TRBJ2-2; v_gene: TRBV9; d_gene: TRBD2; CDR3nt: TGTGCCAGCAGCGTAGGGTCTCTAGCGGGGCGCAGCAGCGGGGAGCTGTTTTTT; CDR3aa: CASSVGSLAGRSSGELFF
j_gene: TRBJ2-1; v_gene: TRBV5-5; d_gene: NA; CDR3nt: TGTGCCAGCAGCTCAGTCTCACAGGTATACAATGAGCAGTTCTTC; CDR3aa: CASSSVSQVYNEQFF
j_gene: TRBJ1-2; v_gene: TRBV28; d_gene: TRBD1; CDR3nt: TGTGCCAGCAGTTTTTCAAAGGGGGCGTATGGCTACACCTTC; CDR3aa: CASSFSKGAYGYTF
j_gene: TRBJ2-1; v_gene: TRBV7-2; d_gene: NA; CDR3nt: TGTGCCAGCAGCTCAAATGAGCAGTTCTTC; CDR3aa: CASSSNEQFF
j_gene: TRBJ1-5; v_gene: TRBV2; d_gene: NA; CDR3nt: TGTGCCAGCAGACCCCCCGATACAGGAGCAGCCCAGCATTTT; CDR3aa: CASRPPDTGAAQHF
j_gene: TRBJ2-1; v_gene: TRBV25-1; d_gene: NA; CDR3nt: TGTGCCAGCAGTGAATTACGCAGGGGAGATGAGCAGTTCTTC; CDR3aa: CASSELRRGDEQFF
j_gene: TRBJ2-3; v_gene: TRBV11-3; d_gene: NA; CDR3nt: TGTGCCAGCAGCTTTGCGGGGACCTACACAGATACGCAGTATTTT; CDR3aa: CASSFAGTYTDTQYF
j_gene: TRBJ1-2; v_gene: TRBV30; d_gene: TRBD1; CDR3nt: TGTGCCTGGAGGACGCAGGGGGCGCGATCGAGCGGCTACACCTTC; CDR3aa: CAWRTQGARSSGYTF
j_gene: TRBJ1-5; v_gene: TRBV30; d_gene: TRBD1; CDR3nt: TGTGCCTGGAGTGTGTACAGGGGGTCTAATCAGCCCCAGCATTTT; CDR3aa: CAWSVYRGSNQPQHF
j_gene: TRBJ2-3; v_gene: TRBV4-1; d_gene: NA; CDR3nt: TGCGCCAGCAGCCAATTGGGATCCGGGACACTCAAGGCAGATACGCAGTATTTT; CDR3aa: CASSQLGSGTLKADTQYF
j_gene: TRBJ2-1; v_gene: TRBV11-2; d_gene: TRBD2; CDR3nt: TGTGCCAGCAGTTCGCTCCGGACTAGCGGGAGGGGGGTACACAATGAGCAGTTCTTC; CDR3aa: CASSSLRTSGRGVHNEQFF
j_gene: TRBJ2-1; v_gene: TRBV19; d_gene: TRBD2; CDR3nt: TGTGCCAGTAGAGAACTAGCGGGAGAAGGCAATGAGCAGTTCTTC; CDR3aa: CASRELAGEGNEQFF
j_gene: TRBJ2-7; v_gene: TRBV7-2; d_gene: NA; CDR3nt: TGTGCCAGCAGCTGGGGGGGCGGTCCTTCCTACGAGCAGTACTTC; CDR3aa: CASSWGGGPSYEQYF
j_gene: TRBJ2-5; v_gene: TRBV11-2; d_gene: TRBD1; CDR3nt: TGTGCCAGCAGCCCCTGGGGACAGGGGGCGCGGGAGACCCAGTACTTC; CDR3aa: CASSPWGQGARETQYF
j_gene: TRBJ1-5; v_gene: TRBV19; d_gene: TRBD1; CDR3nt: TGTGCCAGTACCCCGACAGGGAGGAGTCAGCCCCAGCATTTT; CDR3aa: CASTPTGRSQPQHF
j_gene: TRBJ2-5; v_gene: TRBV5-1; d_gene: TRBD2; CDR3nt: TGCGCCAGCAGCTTGGGACTAGCGGGGGGACAAGAGACCCAGTACTTC; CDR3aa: CASSLGLAGGQETQYF
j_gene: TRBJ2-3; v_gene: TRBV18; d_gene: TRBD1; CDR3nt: TGTGCCAGCTCACCGGGACAGGGGGTCTCCGCAGATACGCAGTATTTT; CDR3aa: CASSPGQGVSADTQYF
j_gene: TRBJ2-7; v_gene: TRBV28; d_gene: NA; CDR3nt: TGTGCCAGCACCAACGTGGGCCTGCTCCGGGAGCAGTACTTC; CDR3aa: CASTNVGLLREQYF
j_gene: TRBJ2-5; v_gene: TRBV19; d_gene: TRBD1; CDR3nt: TGTGCCAGTAGTCCCGACCCCGGGACAGAAGAGACCCAGTACTTC; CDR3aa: CASSPDPGTEETQYF
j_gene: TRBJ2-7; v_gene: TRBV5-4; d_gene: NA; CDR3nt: TGTGCCAGCAGCTTGCCCTCCGAGCAGTACTTC; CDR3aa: CASSLPSEQYF
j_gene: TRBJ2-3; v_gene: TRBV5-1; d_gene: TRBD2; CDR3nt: TGCGCCAGCAGCTTGGTAGCGGGAGGCGGCACAGATACGCAGTATTTT; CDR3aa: CASSLVAGGGTDTQYF
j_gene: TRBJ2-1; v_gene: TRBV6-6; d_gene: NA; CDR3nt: TGTGCCAGCAGTGACCAACCTCGACTTTACAATGAGCAGTTCTTC; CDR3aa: CASSDQPRLYNEQFF